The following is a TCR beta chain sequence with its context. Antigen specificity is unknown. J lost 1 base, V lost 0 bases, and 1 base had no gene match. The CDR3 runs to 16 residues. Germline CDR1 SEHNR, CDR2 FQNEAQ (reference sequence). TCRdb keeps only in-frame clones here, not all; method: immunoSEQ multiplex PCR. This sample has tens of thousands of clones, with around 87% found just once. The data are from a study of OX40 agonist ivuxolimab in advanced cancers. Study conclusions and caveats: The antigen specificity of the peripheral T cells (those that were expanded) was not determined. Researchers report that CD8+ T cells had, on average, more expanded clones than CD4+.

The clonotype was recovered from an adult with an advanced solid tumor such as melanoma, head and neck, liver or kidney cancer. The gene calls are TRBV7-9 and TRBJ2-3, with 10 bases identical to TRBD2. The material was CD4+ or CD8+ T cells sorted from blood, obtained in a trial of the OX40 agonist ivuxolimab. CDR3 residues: CASSLASGRGTDTQYF. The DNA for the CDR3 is TGTGCCAGCAGCTTAGCCAGCGGGAGGGGCACAGATACGCAGTATTTT. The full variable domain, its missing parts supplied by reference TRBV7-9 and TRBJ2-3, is DTGVSQNPRHKITKRGQNVTFRCDPISEHNRLYWYRQTLGQGPEFLTYFQNEAQLEKSRLLSDRFSAERPKGSFSTLEIQRTEQGDSAMYLCASSLASGRGTDTQYFGPGTRLTVL.